Shown below are 32 T cell receptor beta chains from a single sample sequenced in a study of OX40 agonist ivuxolimab in advanced cancers. Clones were read by immunoSEQ multiplex PCR, and TCRdb kept only the in-frame ones, dropping some. The sample has 25,000 or so clones, roughly 88% seen once; the top ten hold about 9.6%. The input for sequencing was CD4+ or CD8+ T cells sorted from blood, taken in a trial of the OX40 agonist ivuxolimab. Receptor source: an adult with an advanced solid tumor such as melanoma, head and neck, liver or kidney cancer.

The CDR3 protein is CASSFTGVKYTEAFF. The CDR3 nucleotides read TGTGCCAGCAGCTTTACAGGGGTAAAGTATACTGAAGCTTTCTTT. This chain uses TRBV7-3 with TRBJ1-1; 7 bases map to TRBD1. The germline V gene has CDR1 SGHTA and CDR2 FQGTGA. Trimming at V came to 3 bases and at J to 5 bases, leaving 9 bases not matched to a gene. This CDR3 is 15 amino acids long.

The chain recombines TRBV5-8 with TRBJ1-1; TRBD1 is a possible D gene (5 bases). Trimming took off 4 bases at V and 5 bases at J, with 12 bases between the two ends. The CDR3 extends over 13 amino acids. Germline V CDR1 and CDR2: SGHTS, YDEGEE. The CDR3 nucleotides read TGTGCCAGCAGCCCGGGGGGGAGGACTGAAGCTTTCTTT. This encodes CASSPGGRTEAFF.

The CDR3 protein is CASSLSVNEKLFF. The CDR3 DNA reads TGTGCCAGCTCACTCTCCGTAAATGAAAAACTGTTTTTT. The chain uses TRBV18 and TRBJ1-4; D remains unclear. Germline CDR1 reads KGHSH; CDR2 reads LQKENI. V was trimmed by 4 bases and J by 5 bases, leaving 8 bases between them. CDR3 size: 13 residues. Filled out from reference TRBV18 and TRBJ1-4, the complete variable domain reads NAGVMQNPRHLVRRRGQEARLRCSPMKGHSHVYWYRQLPEEGLKFMVYLQKENIIDESGMPKERFSAEFPKEGPSILRIQQVVRGDSAAYFCASSLSVNEKLFFGSGTQLSVL.

The gene calls are TRBV19 and TRBJ2-7; D may be TRBD1 (5 bases). CDR3 length equals 13 residues. Trimming removed 7 bases at V and 4 bases at J, with 14 bases between. CDR1 and CDR2 (germline): LNHDA, SQIVND (reference sequence). Here the CDR3 DNA reads TGTGCCAGTATGGCAGGGCCACAGTACGAGCAGTACTTC. As protein: CASMAGPQYEQYF.

This clone has more than one count but fewer than ten. CDR3 protein: CSVAWLAGGYEQYF. DNA of the CDR3: TGCAGCGTTGCGTGGCTAGCGGGAGGCTACGAGCAGTACTTC. The rearrangement uses TRBV29-1 and TRBJ2-7; 11 nucleotides line up with TRBD2. V lost 4 bases and J lost 3; bases outside the gene matches: 5. This CDR3 region has 14 residues. Per germline, CDR1 SQVTM and CDR2 ANQGSEA.

This chain joins TRBV5-4 and TRBJ2-7; 15 nucleotides line up with TRBD2. Germline trimming cut 4 bases from V and 2 bases from J; bases unmatched to any gene: 4. The CDR3 sequence is 16 residues long. Germline CDR1 SGHNT, CDR2 YYREEE (reference sequence). This CDR3 reads CASSRGLAGGAYEQYF. DNA of the CDR3: TGTGCCAGCAGCCGCGGACTAGCGGGAGGGGCCTACGAGCAGTACTTC.

The V call is TRBV30, the J call TRBJ1-1; D perhaps matches TRBD1 (5 bases). The CDR3 runs 15 residues. V dropped 3 bases and J dropped 10 bases, with 24 bases sitting between them. Germline V CDR1 and CDR2: GTSNPN, SVGIG (reference sequence). Written as DNA, the CDR3 is TGTGCCTGGAGAGGCCCAAGATTAACTCGGGGGAGAGCTTTCTTT. Translated: CAWRGPRLTRGRAFF.

This clone has only a few counts. The chain links TRBV9 to TRBJ2-5, with 11 bases lining up with TRBD1. Per germline, CDR1 SGDLS and CDR2 YYNGEE. V lost 2 bases, J lost 5 bases, and 8 bases stayed unmatched. This CDR3 region has 16 residues. The CDR3 sequence is CASSVAGTGGRETQYF. CDR3 bases: TGTGCCAGCAGCGTCGCCGGGACAGGGGGGAGGGAGACCCAGTACTTC. Complete variable domain (other parts from reference TRBV9 and TRBJ2-5): DSGVTQTPKHLITATGQRVTLRCSPRSGDLSVYWYQQSLDQGLQFLIQYYNGEERAKGNILERFSAQQFPDLHSELNLSSLELGDSALYFCASSVAGTGGRETQYFGPGTRLLVL.

This clone was recorded only once. The chain carries TRBV19 and TRBJ2-7; D is tentatively TRBD1 or TRBD2 (5 bases each). CDR3 size: 14 residues. V dropped 4 bases and J dropped 4 bases, with 14 bases sitting between them. Germline V CDR1 and CDR2: LNHDA, SQIVND (reference sequence). The CDR3 reads CASSRPGDGYEQYF. The CDR3, as DNA: TGTGCCAGTAGTAGGCCCGGGGACGGATACGAGCAGTACTTC.

On this clone: The germline gene is not matched at one end of the junction; a read error may be the cause. In DNA form, the CDR3 reads TGTGCCTGGAGTGCCTCCCTTTACCCCACCTCAGACTTC. Its protein product is CAWSASLYPTSDF. The chain recombines TRBV30 with TRBJ1-2; D gene ambiguous. The CDR3 is 13 amino acids. Germline V gives CDR1 GTSNPN, CDR2 SVGIG (reference sequence).

The gene calls are TRBV2 and TRBJ2-1, with D possibly being TRBD2 (6 bases). CDR3 length: 15 amino acids. CDR1 and CDR2 from the germline V gene are SNHLY and FYNNEI. The V end lost 3 bases, the J end lost 2 bases, and 11 bases lay between the germline ends. The CDR3 sequence is CASSEEDYTYNEQFF. The CDR3, as DNA: TGTGCCAGCAGTGAGGAGGACTATACCTACAATGAGCAGTTCTTC. Drawing the rest from reference TRBV2 and TRBJ2-1, the complete variable domain is EPEVTQTPSHQVTQMGQEVILRCVPISNHLYFYWYRQILGQKVEFLVSFYNNEISEKSEIFDDQFSVERPDGSNFTLKIRSTKLEDSAMYFCASSEEDYTYNEQFFGPGTRLTVL.

J is TRBJ2-3 and V is TRBV28; TRBD1 matches 12 bases. The J segment lost 3 bases and the V segment lost 3 bases, leaving 7 bases of the junction unmatched. This CDR3 has 17 amino acids. The germline gives CDR1 MDHEN, CDR2 SYDVKM. CDR3 sequence (DNA): TGTGCCAGCAGTTTTGGTTGGGACAGGGGGCGAACAGATACGCAGTATTTT. Its protein is CASSFGWDRGRTDTQYF. The full variable domain, completed using reference TRBV28 and TRBJ2-3, is DVKVTQSSRYLVKRTGEKVFLECVQDMDHENMFWYRQDPGLGLRLIYFSYDVKMKEKGDIPEGYSVSREKKERFSLILESASTNQTSMYLCASSFGWDRGRTDTQYFGPGTRLTVL.

V is TRBV7-3 and J is TRBJ2-2; no clear D gene. The CDR3 sequence is 13 residues long. V gave up 3 bases and J gave up 5 bases, with 7 bases separating them. Germline V lookup: CDR1 SGHTA, CDR2 FQGTGA. The CDR3 DNA reads as TGTGCCAGCAGCTTGGACCCGACCGGGGAGCTGTTTTTT. This encodes CASSLDPTGELFF. Based on the CDR3 plus reference TRBV7-3 and TRBJ2-2, the full variable domain is GAGVSQTPSNKVTEKGKYVELRCDPISGHTALYWYRQSLGQGPEFLIYFQGTGAADDSGLPNDRFFAVRPEGSVSTLKIQRTERGDSAVYLCASSLDPTGELFFGEGSRLTVL.

The V and J genes are TRBV5-6 and TRBJ2-1; either TRBD1 or TRBD2 may supply D (5 bases each). V was trimmed by 5 bases and J by 4 bases, leaving 19 bases between them. Germline-derived CDR1 and CDR2 are SGHDT and YYEEEE. The CDR3 spans 16 residues. The CDR3 DNA follows: TGTGCCAGCAGGATATTGGGACCGAAAAGTTACAATGAGCAGTTCTTC. Translated: CASRILGPKSYNEQFF.

The V call is TRBV5-1, the J call TRBJ2-7; D possibly uses TRBD1 or TRBD2 (5 bases each). This CDR3 has 15 amino acids. CDR1 and CDR2 (germline): SGHRS, YFSETQ. Trimming removed 5 bases at V and 2 bases at J, with 17 bases between. CDR3 in DNA: TGCGCCAGCAGACCGAGGGGCACCCTTACCTACGAGCAGTACTTC. Its translation: CASRPRGTLTYEQYF.

The gene calls are TRBV5-5 and TRBJ1-1, with D perhaps TRBD1 (6 bases). The germline gives CDR1 SGHKS, CDR2 YYEKEE (reference sequence). Trimming stripped 1 base from V and 5 bases from J, with 15 bases between. The length of the CDR3 is 15 residues. CDR3 coding DNA: TGTGCCAGCAGCTTGCTCGGACAGATTGGGACTGAAGCTTTCTTT. Translating it yields CASSLLGQIGTEAFF. Based on the CDR3 plus reference TRBV5-5 and TRBJ1-1, the full variable domain is DAGVTQSPTHLIKTRGQQVTLRCSPISGHKSVSWYQQVLGQGPQFIFQYYEKEERGRGNFPDRFSARQFPNYSSELNVNALLLGDSALYLCASSLLGQIGTEAFFGQGTRLTVV.

The chain couples TRBV6-1 to TRBJ2-1; 8 bases match TRBD2. The V and J ends lost 4 bases and 10 bases, in that order; junction bases with no gene match: 12. Germline lookup yields CDR1 MNHNS and CDR2 SASEGT. This CDR3 has 15 residues. The CDR3 DNA is TGTGCCAGCAGTGGCTTTACCGGGAGGGCTCGGGAGCAGTTCTTC. It yields the protein CASSGFTGRAREQFF.

The rearrangement joins TRBV4-3 to TRBJ2-5; D may correspond to TRBD1 or TRBD2 (5 bases each). The CDR3 is made up of 15 amino acids. Per germline, CDR1 LGHNA and CDR2 YSLEER. Trimming left V 0 bases short and J 5 bases short, with 13 bases between. CDR3 region: CASSQDTGWGETQYF. CDR3 in DNA: TGCGCCAGCAGCCAAGACACAGGTTGGGGGGAGACCCAGTACTTC.

The chain recombines TRBV28 with TRBJ2-3; tentatively, D is TRBD1 or TRBD2 (6 bases each). Looked up from germline, CDR1 is MDHEN and CDR2 is SYDVKM. This CDR3 has 15 amino acids. Trimming stripped 6 bases from V and 1 base from J, with 14 bases between. DNA for the CDR3: TGTGCCAGCAGCATACCAGGGGAGGGCACAGATACGCAGTATTTT. The encoded protein is CASSIPGEGTDTQYF.

V and J are TRBV27 and TRBJ2-7; D gene unclear. In germline, CDR1 is MNHEY, CDR2 SMNVEV (reference sequence). V was pared by 5 bases and J by 0 bases, with 14 bases between. The length of the CDR3 is 15 residues. For the CDR3, the DNA is TGTGCCAGCAGTCCCCAGCATCTGACCTCCTACGAGCAGTACTTC. The encoded protein is CASSPQHLTSYEQYF.

The rearrangement joins TRBV7-9 to TRBJ2-7; TRBD2 might be the D (6 bases). The CDR3 runs 17 residues. V dropped 4 bases and J dropped 0 bases, with 19 bases sitting between them. The germline gives CDR1 SEHNR, CDR2 FQNEAQ (reference sequence). The CDR3 DNA is TGTGCCAGCAGCTCCCGCGCGAATTGGCGGGACTCCTACGAGCAGTACTTC. Its protein is CASSSRANWRDSYEQYF.

The chain couples TRBV10-3 to TRBJ1-5, with 9 nucleotides matching TRBD1. The CDR3 loop spans 14 amino acids. Germline assignment: CDR1 ENHRY and CDR2 SYGVKD. The junction had 4 bases not matched to a gene; V was cut back by 3 bases and J by 7 bases. The CDR3 protein is CAISDDRGWQPQHF. The CDR3, as DNA: TGTGCCATCAGTGACGACAGGGGGTGGCAGCCCCAGCATTTT.

This chain connects TRBV27 to TRBJ2-7, with 10 positions matching TRBD2. J gave up 4 bases and V 7 bases, and 4 bases lay outside the gene matches. From germline, CDR1 is MNHEY and CDR2 SMNVEV (reference sequence). The CDR3 extends over 13 amino acids. DNA of the CDR3: TGTGCCAGCACACCTAGCGGGGGTTACGAGCAGTACTTC. Protein sequence: CASTPSGGYEQYF.

This chain links TRBV27 with TRBJ1-5; 11 nucleotides agree with TRBD1. CDR3 length equals 15 residues. V was clipped by 5 bases and J by 6 bases; unmatched bases: 6. In germline, CDR1 is MNHEY, CDR2 SMNVEV (reference sequence). CDR3 bases: TGTGCCAGCAGTCCAGGACAGGGGGCGAGTCAGCCCCAGCATTTT. The encoded protein is CASSPGQGASQPQHF.

The CDR3 protein is CASRAQGTGNNEKLFF. The CDR3 bases are TGTGCCAGCAGAGCCCAGGGGACAGGAAATAATGAAAAACTGTTTTTT. The rearrangement links TRBV27 to TRBJ1-4; 8 positions agree with TRBD1. Trimming at V came to 6 bases and at J to 4 bases, leaving 10 bases not matched to a gene. This CDR3 region has 16 residues. Germline CDR1 reads MNHEY; CDR2 reads SMNVEV (reference sequence). Using reference TRBV27 and TRBJ1-4 for the parts outside the CDR3, the full variable domain is EAQVTQNPRYLITVTGKKLTVTCSQNMNHEYMSWYRQDPGLGLRQIYYSMNVEVTDKGDVPEGYKVSRKEKRNFPLILESPSPNQTSLYFCASRAQGTGNNEKLFFGSGTQLSVL.

DNA for the CDR3: TGTGCCAGCAGTTACGCCCCGGGACCTTACAATGAGCAGTTCTTC. Translating it yields CASSYAPGPYNEQFF. The chain employs TRBV6-5 and TRBJ2-1; D is perhaps TRBD1 or TRBD2 (5 bases each). Trimming pared 2 bases from V and 4 bases from J, leaving 12 bases between. Germline CDR1 and CDR2: MNHEY and SVGAGI. The CDR3 loop spans 15 amino acids.

Notes on this clone: The sample contains more than one DNA sequence encoding this CDR3. The chain links TRBV5-4 to TRBJ2-3; TRBD2 agrees at 12 bases. With 5 bases clipped from V and 6 bases from J, the junction kept 10 bases outside the gene matches. Germline values: CDR1 SGHNT, CDR2 YYREEE (reference sequence). CDR3 size: 16 residues. CDR3 sequence reads: CASSSGLAGGEDTQYF. Here the CDR3 DNA reads TGTGCCAGCAGTTCGGGACTAGCGGGTGGGGAGGATACGCAGTATTTT.

This clone was observed once. The J gene is TRBJ2-5, the V gene TRBV5-5, with 11 bases that match TRBD1. The CDR3 has 15 amino acids. V lost 3 bases, J lost 5 bases, and 6 bases stayed unmatched. Germline CDR1 is SGHKS and CDR2 is YYEKEE (reference sequence). This CDR3 reads CASSSGQGAGETQYF. In DNA form, the CDR3 reads TGTGCCAGCAGCTCCGGACAGGGGGCAGGGGAGACCCAGTACTTC.

V is TRBV18 and J is TRBJ2-7, with D uncertain. Germline loops: CDR1 KGHSH, CDR2 LQKENI. V was clipped by 3 bases and J by 2 bases, with 11 bases between them. The CDR3 sequence is 14 residues long. Here the CDR3 reads CASSPAHLAYEQYF. DNA of the CDR3: TGTGCCAGCTCACCGGCGCATCTGGCCTACGAGCAGTACTTC. The full variable domain, with the rest looked up from reference TRBV18 and TRBJ2-7, is NAGVMQNPRHLVRRRGQEARLRCSPMKGHSHVYWYRQLPEEGLKFMVYLQKENIIDESGMPKERFSAEFPKEGPSILRIQQVVRGDSAAYFCASSPAHLAYEQYFGPGTRLTVT.

The J gene is TRBJ2-6, the V gene TRBV4-1; TRBD1 is a possible D gene (6 bases). V was pared by 7 bases and J by 2 bases, with 12 bases between. Looked up from germline, CDR1 is MGHRA and CDR2 is YSYEKL. The CDR3 extends over 15 amino acids. CDR3 coding DNA: TGCGCCAGCACCATTACAGGGCCTGGGGCCAACGTCCTGACTTTC. It is translated as CASTITGPGANVLTF.

This chain joins TRBV5-4 and TRBJ2-2; tentative D call: TRBD2 (6 bases). In germline, CDR1 is SGHNT, CDR2 YYREEE (reference sequence). V dropped 5 bases and J dropped 6 bases, with 17 bases sitting between them. The CDR3 loop spans 15 amino acids. The CDR3 reads CASSTGGPQAGELFF. The CDR3 region has the DNA TGTGCCAGCAGTACCGGGGGACCCCAGGCCGGGGAGCTGTTTTTT.

V gene TRBV7-2 combines with J gene TRBJ1-3; 8 bases fit TRBD1. The CDR3 runs 16 residues. Per germline, CDR1 SGHTA and CDR2 FQGNSA. V dropped 1 base and J dropped 4; count of bases not matched to a gene: 6. As DNA, the CDR3 is TGTGCCAGCAGCTTAGATTTGACAGGGGCCGGAAACACCATATATTTT. It yields the protein CASSLDLTGAGNTIYF.